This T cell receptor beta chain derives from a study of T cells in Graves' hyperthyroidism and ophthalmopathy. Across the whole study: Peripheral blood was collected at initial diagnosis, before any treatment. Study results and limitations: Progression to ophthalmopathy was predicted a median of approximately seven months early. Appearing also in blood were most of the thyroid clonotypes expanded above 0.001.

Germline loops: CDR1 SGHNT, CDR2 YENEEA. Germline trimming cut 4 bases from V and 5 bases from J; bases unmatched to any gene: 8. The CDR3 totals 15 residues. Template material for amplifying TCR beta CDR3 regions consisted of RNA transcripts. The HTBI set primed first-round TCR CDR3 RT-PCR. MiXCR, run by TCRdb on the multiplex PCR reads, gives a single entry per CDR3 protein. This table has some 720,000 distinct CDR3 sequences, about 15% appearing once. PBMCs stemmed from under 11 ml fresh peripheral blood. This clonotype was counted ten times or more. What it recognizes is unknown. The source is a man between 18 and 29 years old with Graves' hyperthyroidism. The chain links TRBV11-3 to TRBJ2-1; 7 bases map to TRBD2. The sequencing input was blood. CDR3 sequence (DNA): TGTGCCAGCAGCTCCTTAGCGGGTCAAGACAATGAGCAGTTCTTC. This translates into CASSSLAGQDNEQFF. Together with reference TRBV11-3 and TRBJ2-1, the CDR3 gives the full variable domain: EAGVVQSPRYKIIEKKQPVAFWCNPISGHNTLYWYLQNLGQGPELLIRYENEEAVDDSQLPKDRFSAERLKGVDSTLKIQPAELGDSAVYLCASSSLAGQDNEQFFGPGTRLTVL.